Listed here are 5 T cell receptor beta chains from one sample, sequenced in a study of blood T cell repertoires in COVID-19. Some clones are missing from TCRdb's copy, which holds only in-frame ones; the method was immunoSEQ multiplex PCR. The data hold roughly 150,000 clones, with around 85% observed a single time. The sample comprised peripheral blood. The receptors derive from a man aged 80 or over with COVID-19, enrolled during active disease.

This chain uses TRBV7-6 with TRBJ2-5, with TRBD2 as a possible D gene (6 bases). The germline gives CDR1 SGHVS, CDR2 FNYEAQ. CDR3 length: 11 residues. With 6 bases removed from V and 5 bases from J, the gap between germline ends came to 7 bases. The CDR3: CASRGGETQYF. Written as DNA, the CDR3 is TGTGCCAGCAGAGGAGGGGAGACCCAGTACTTC.

The rearrangement links TRBV19 to TRBJ1-4; possible D gene TRBD1, 6 bases. CDR3 length equals 13 residues. Trimming took 3 bases from V and 8 from J, leaving 10 bases between them. Germline V CDR1 and CDR2: LNHDA, SQIVND (reference sequence). CDR3 sequence reads: CASSISGQEKLFF. The CDR3 DNA is TGTGCCAGTAGTATTTCCGGACAGGAAAAACTGTTTTTT.

This clone has more than one count but fewer than ten. The genes are TRBV5-1 and TRBJ2-5; 9 bases align to TRBD1. Looked up from germline, CDR1 is SGHRS and CDR2 is YFSETQ. The CDR3 totals 15 residues. V lost 2 bases, J lost 5 bases, and 7 bases stayed unmatched. CDR3 bases: TGCGCCAGCAGCTTATCGGGACAGGGCATCGAGACCCAGTACTTC. Encoded protein: CASSLSGQGIETQYF.

This clone showed up just once. This sequence joins TRBV6-5 and TRBJ1-6, with a tentative D call TRBD1 (6 bases). The CDR3 is made up of 15 amino acids. CDR1 is MNHEY and CDR2 is SVGAGI in the germline V gene. Trimming took 2 bases from V and 9 from J, leaving 14 bases between them. The CDR3, as DNA: TGTGCCAGCAGTTACGCGGCAGGGGCTGTTTCACCCCTCCACTTT. Translation: CASSYAAGAVSPLHF.

The chain uses TRBV27 and TRBJ1-1; 11 bases fit TRBD1. The CDR3 is 17 amino acids. Trimming cost V 2 bases and J 4 bases; bases outside gene matches: 9. CDR1 MNHEY and CDR2 SMNVEV come from the germline V gene (reference sequence). The CDR3 protein is CASSLRASGTGGTEAFF. CDR3 DNA: TGTGCCAGCAGTTTAAGAGCCTCCGGGACAGGGGGCACTGAAGCTTTCTTT.